Below, 17 T cell receptor beta chains from the same sample are listed, as sequenced in a study of T-cell memory formation after mild COVID-19. TCRdb ran MiXCR on the 5' RACE reads and lists one entry per CDR3 protein. The repertoire consists of 430,000 or so distinct CDR3 sequences, with about 23% occurring once and the leading ten covering about an eighth. The specimen was PBMCs or a T cell subset sorted from them (not recorded which). The source of these receptors is an adult woman who had mild COVID-19 (a few samples of this study predate the infection). Cell type and time point are not known.

This chain joins TRBV9 and TRBJ1-4, with TRBD1 matching 8 bases. The CDR3 is 15 amino acids. Germline trimming cut 2 bases from V and 7 bases from J; bases unmatched to any gene: 7. Germline CDR1 reads SGDLS; CDR2 reads YYNGEE. The chain's CDR3 is CASSVGQGRGEKLFF. The DNA of the CDR3 is TGTGCCAGCAGCGTCGGACAGGGTCGAGGTGAAAAACTGTTTTTT.

The chain uses TRBV20-1 and TRBJ2-1, with a possible D match to TRBD1 (5 bases). The germline gives CDR1 DFQATT, CDR2 SNEGSKA (reference sequence). The CDR3 runs to 10 residues. The V end lost 6 bases, the J end lost 8 bases, and 8 bases lay between the germline ends. The CDR3 bases are TGCAGTGCATCGACAGATGAGCAGTTCTTC. Its translation: CSASTDEQFF.

The table lists this clonotype with a few counts. The rearrangement links TRBV29-1 to TRBJ1-1; D is unresolved. The V gene's germline CDR1 is SQVTM and CDR2 ANQGSEA. V lost 8 bases to trimming and J lost 0 bases, with 7 bases between them. The CDR3 runs 11 residues. CDR3 coding DNA: TGCAGCTTAACTTTGAACACTGAAGCTTTCTTT. It encodes CSLTLNTEAFF. Filled out from reference TRBV29-1 and TRBJ1-1, the complete variable domain reads SAVISQKPSRDICQRGTSLTIQCQVDSQVTMMFWYRQQPGQSLTLIATANQGSEATYESGFVIDKFPISRPNLTFSTLTVSNMSPEDSSIYLCSLTLNTEAFFGQGTRLTVV.

The rearrangement joins TRBV30 to TRBJ2-3, with D possibly TRBD1 on 5 matching bases. The CDR3 length is 15 residues. The germline CDR1 and CDR2 sequences are GTSNPN and SVGIG (reference sequence). Trimming removed 0 bases from V and 1 base from J, with 11 bases in between. The CDR3 sequence is CAWSVAGQGTDTQYF. The DNA for the CDR3 is TGTGCCTGGAGTGTGGCAGGGCAAGGCACAGATACGCAGTATTTT.

As concerns this clonotype: Because it lacks the conserved phenylalanine or tryptophan at the end, this CDR3 is likely a read error. No DNA is shown, since the ends of the CDR3 on it are uncertain; the CDR3 is the one TCRdb lists. The V call is TRBV28, the J call TRBJ1-1; TRBD1, the table's D call, lacks a check against the DNA. The CDR3 is 12 residues long, counting both termini. CDR1 and CDR2 from the germline V gene are MDHEN and SYDVKM. CDR3 region: CASSKTGPQTFV.

The rearrangement uses TRBV6-5 and TRBJ1-1; D not certain. This CDR3 has 14 amino acids. CDR1 and CDR2 from the germline V gene are MNHEY and SVGAGI. Trimming pared 5 bases from V and 3 bases from J, leaving 13 bases between. The CDR3: CASSPAPADTEAFF. CDR3 in DNA: TGTGCCAGCAGTCCCGCCCCTGCGGACACTGAAGCTTTCTTT.

In its sample, this clonotype was seen a few times. The V gene is TRBV29-1, the J gene TRBJ2-1; no reliable D call. CDR1 SQVTM and CDR2 ANQGSEA come from the germline V gene. The CDR3 consists of 12 residues. As DNA, the CDR3 is TGCAGTAGTTCCGCCTCCTACAATGAGCAGTTCTTC. It translates to CSSSASYNEQFF.

This clonotype was recorded a few times. The CDR3 sequence: CASSVGAGGLNEQFF. The CDR3 bases are TGTGCCAGCAGCGTAGGTGCAGGGGGTTTGAATGAGCAGTTCTTC. V is TRBV9 and J is TRBJ2-1; 7 positions match TRBD1. CDR3 size: 15 residues. Losses at the gene ends were 0 bases for V and 7 bases for J; bases not matched to a gene: 7. Germline CDR1 and CDR2: SGDLS and YYNGEE.

This chain joins TRBV6-6 and TRBJ2-2; TRBD1 might be the D (6 bases). The CDR3 is made up of 17 amino acids. From germline, CDR1 is MNHNY and CDR2 SVGAGI (reference sequence). V shed 2 bases and J shed 2 bases, with 15 bases lying between them. In DNA form, the CDR3 reads TGTGCCAGCAGTTACGGGACGGGGACACCCAACACCGGGGAGCTGTTTTTT. Protein sequence: CASSYGTGTPNTGELFF.

This chain links TRBV6-6 with TRBJ2-6; 7 nucleotides agree with TRBD1. This CDR3 is built from 15 residues. The J segment lost 3 bases and the V segment lost 9 bases, leaving 8 bases of the junction unmatched. The germline CDR1 and CDR2 sequences are MNHNY and SVGAGI (reference sequence). CDR3 residues: CASRNRGFGANVLTF. For the CDR3, the DNA is TGTGCCAGTCGGAACAGGGGTTTTGGGGCCAACGTCCTGACTTTC.

The chain links TRBV9 to TRBJ1-2, with a tentative D call TRBD1 (5 bases). This CDR3 region has 14 residues. Germline loops: CDR1 SGDLS, CDR2 YYNGEE. V lost 4 bases to trimming and J lost 5 bases, with 15 bases between them. The DNA for the CDR3 is TGTGCCAGCAGCCAGACAACAGGATCTTATGGCTACACCTTC. This gives the protein CASSQTTGSYGYTF.

The V gene is TRBV7-2, the J gene TRBJ2-3; perhaps TRBD2 as D (6 bases). Germline V CDR1 and CDR2: SGHTA, FQGNSA. With 4 bases removed from V and 1 base from J, the gap between germline ends came to 15 bases. This CDR3 region has 16 residues. CDR3 protein: CASSSHLRDRTDTQYF. Written as DNA, the CDR3 is TGTGCCAGCAGCTCCCACCTGCGGGACCGCACAGATACGCAGTATTTT.

The chain is built from TRBV5-5 and TRBJ2-7; D is perhaps TRBD1 or TRBD2 (5 bases each). The CDR3 has 14 amino acids. The V end was cut by 1 base, the J end by 5 bases, with 13 bases between. Germline assignment: CDR1 SGHKS and CDR2 YYEKEE (reference sequence). The CDR3 sequence is CASSLRDGRDEQYF. CDR3 nucleotides: TGTGCCAGCAGCTTGAGGGACGGCAGGGACGAGCAGTACTTC.

This clonotype appeared once. The chain uses TRBV4-2 and TRBJ1-6; 7 nucleotides match TRBD1. The V and J ends lost 5 bases and 4 bases, in that order; junction bases with no gene match: 5. This CDR3 comprises 15 residues. CDR1 and CDR2 from the germline V gene are LGHNA and YNFKEQ. The CDR3 DNA reads TGTGCCAGCAGCAAACCGGGACAGTATAATTCACCCCTCCACTTT. Amino acids: CASSKPGQYNSPLHF.

The genes are TRBV5-1 and TRBJ2-1; 7 nucleotides align to TRBD1. The germline gives CDR1 SGHRS, CDR2 YFSETQ. V was clipped by 2 bases and J by 4 bases; unmatched bases: 3. The CDR3 covers 14 residues. The CDR3 loop is CASSFQGEYNEQFF. CDR3 coding DNA: TGCGCCAGCAGCTTTCAGGGGGAATACAATGAGCAGTTCTTC.

The chain recombines TRBV5-1 with TRBJ1-6; D may be TRBD1 (6 bases). With 0 bases removed from V and 7 bases from J, the gap between germline ends came to 11 bases. Germline V gene sequence: CDR1 SGHRS, CDR2 YFSETQ. This CDR3 contains 15 residues. Here the CDR3 DNA reads TGCGCCAGCAGCTTGGCCCAGGGGACGAATTCACCCCTCCACTTT. It yields the protein CASSLAQGTNSPLHF.

This chain connects TRBV2 to TRBJ1-5; D is uncertain. The CDR3 length is 14 residues. Germline V gene sequence: CDR1 SNHLY, CDR2 FYNNEI. The V gene lost 6 bases and the J gene lost 3 bases, with 12 bases spanning the gap. CDR3 DNA sequence: TGTGCCAGCAGGGGCCTCGGTTTCAATCAGCCCCAGCATTTT. The encoded protein is CASRGLGFNQPQHF.